This T cell receptor beta chain was sequenced in a study of cytomegalovirus exposure and HLA in healthy donors. Use of 60 Vbeta and 13 Jbeta primers characterized the PCR. The protocol was immunoSEQ multiplex PCR, while the TCRdb copy is restricted to in-frame clones and leaves out a portion. The sample has approximately 86,000 clones; over 70% are singletons. Germline CDR1 reads GTSNPN; CDR2 reads SVGIG (reference sequence). The V gene lost 0 bases and the J gene lost 12 bases, with 14 bases spanning the gap. The CDR3 is made up of 12 amino acids. The sequencing input was PBMCs. This receptor was taken from a man in his 60s in good health and CMV-seronegative. This chain joins TRBV30 and TRBJ1-1; D gene uncertain. CDR3 in DNA: TGTGCCTGGAGTGTAGCCTATGAGAATCCTTTCTTT. Translated, it gives CAWSVAYENPFF.